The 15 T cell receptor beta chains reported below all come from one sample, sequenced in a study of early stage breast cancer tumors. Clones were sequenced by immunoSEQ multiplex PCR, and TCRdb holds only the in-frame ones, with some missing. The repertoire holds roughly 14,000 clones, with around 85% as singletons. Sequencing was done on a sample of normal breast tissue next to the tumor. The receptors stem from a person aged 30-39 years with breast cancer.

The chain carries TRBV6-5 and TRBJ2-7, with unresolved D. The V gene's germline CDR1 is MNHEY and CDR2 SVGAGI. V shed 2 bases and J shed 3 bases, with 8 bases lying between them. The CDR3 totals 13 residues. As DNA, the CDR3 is TGTGCCAGCAGTTACCGTGAAAGCTACGAGCAGTACTTC. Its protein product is CASSYRESYEQYF.

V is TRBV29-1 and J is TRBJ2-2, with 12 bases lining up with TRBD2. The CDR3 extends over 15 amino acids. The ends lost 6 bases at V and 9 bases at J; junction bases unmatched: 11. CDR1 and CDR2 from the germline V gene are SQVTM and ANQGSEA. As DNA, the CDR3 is TGCAGCGTCATAAGACTAGCGGGAGATAAGAGGGAGCTGTTTTTT. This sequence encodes CSVIRLAGDKRELFF.

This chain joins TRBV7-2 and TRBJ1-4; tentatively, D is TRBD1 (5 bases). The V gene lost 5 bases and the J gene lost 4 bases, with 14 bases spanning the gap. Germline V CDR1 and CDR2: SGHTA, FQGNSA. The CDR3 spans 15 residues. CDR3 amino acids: CASSLGPQGNEKLFF. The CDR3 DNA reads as TGTGCCAGCAGCCTCGGGCCCCAGGGTAATGAAAAACTGTTTTTT.

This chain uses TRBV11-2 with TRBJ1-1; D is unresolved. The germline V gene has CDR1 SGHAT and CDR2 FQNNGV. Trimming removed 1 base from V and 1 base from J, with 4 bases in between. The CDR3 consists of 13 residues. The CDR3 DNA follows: TGTGCCAGCAGCTTAGTGGGGAACACTGAAGCTTTCTTT. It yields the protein CASSLVGNTEAFF.

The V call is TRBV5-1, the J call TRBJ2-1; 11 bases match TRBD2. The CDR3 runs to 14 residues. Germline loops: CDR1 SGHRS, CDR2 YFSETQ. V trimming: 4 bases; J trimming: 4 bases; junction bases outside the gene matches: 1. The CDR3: CASSVAGGYNEQFF. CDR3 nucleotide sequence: TGCGCCAGCAGCGTAGCGGGGGGGTACAATGAGCAGTTCTTC.

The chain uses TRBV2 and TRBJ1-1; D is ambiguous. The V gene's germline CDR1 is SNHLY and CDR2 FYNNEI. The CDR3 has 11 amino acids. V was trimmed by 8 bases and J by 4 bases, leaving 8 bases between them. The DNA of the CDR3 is TGTGCCAGCTGTTCAGGCACTGAAGCTTTCTTT. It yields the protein CASCSGTEAFF.

The CDR3 loop reads CASSSTSYEQYF. The DNA for the CDR3 is TGTGCCAGCAGCTCGACCTCCTACGAGCAGTACTTC. The V call is TRBV7-2, the J call TRBJ2-7, with D unclear. The CDR3 extends over 12 amino acids. Trimming cost V 4 bases and J 0 bases, with 4 bases left between them. Germline V gene data show CDR1 as SGHTA and CDR2 as FQGNSA.

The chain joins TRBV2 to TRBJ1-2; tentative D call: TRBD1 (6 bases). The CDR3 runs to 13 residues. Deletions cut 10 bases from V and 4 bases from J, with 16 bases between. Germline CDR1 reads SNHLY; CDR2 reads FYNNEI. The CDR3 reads CATRGRGGYGYTF. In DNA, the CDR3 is TGTGCCACCCGGGGCAGGGGTGGCTATGGCTACACCTTC.

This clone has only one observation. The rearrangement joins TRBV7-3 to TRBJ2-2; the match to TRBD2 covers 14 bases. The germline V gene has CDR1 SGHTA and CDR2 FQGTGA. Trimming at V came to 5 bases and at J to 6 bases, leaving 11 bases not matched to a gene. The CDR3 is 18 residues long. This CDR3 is CASSPGTSGREEAGELFF. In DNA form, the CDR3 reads TGTGCCAGCAGCCCCGGGACTAGCGGGAGAGAGGAGGCCGGGGAGCTGTTTTTT. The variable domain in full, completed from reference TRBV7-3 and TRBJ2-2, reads GAGVSQTPSNKVTEKGKYVELRCDPISGHTALYWYRQSLGQGPEFLIYFQGTGAADDSGLPNDRFFAVRPEGSVSTLKIQRTERGDSAVYLCASSPGTSGREEAGELFFGEGSRLTVL.

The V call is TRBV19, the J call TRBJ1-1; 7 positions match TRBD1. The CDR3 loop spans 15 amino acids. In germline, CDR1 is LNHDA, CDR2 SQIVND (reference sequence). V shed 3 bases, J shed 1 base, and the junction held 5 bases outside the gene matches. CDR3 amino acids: CASSIAAGGNTEAFF. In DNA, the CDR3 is TGTGCCAGTAGTATTGCGGCAGGGGGGAACACTGAAGCTTTCTTT.

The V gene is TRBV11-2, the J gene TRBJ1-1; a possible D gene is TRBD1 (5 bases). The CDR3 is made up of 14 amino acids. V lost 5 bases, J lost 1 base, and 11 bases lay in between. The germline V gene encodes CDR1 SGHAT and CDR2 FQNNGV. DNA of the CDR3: TGTGCCAGCAGCCTACAGAGGGGGAACACTGAAGCTTTCTTT. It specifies CASSLQRGNTEAFF.

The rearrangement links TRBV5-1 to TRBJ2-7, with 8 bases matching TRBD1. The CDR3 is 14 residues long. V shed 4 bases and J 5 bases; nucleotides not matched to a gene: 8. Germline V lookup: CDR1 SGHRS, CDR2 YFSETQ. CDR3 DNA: TGCGCCAGCAGCCCAAGGACAGGGACCGACGAGCAGTACTTC. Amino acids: CASSPRTGTDEQYF.

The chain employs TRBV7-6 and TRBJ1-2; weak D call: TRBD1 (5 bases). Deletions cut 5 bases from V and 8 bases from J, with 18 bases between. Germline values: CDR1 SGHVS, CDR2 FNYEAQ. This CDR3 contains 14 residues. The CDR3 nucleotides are TGTGCCAGCAGCCCCGGGGGAGGGGCACGGGGCTACACCTTC. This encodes CASSPGGGARGYTF.

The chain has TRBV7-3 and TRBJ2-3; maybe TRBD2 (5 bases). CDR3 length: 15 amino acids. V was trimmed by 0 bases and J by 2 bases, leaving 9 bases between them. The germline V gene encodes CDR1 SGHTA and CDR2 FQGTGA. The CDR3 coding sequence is TGTGCCAGCAGCTTAACCAGCGGAAACACAGATACGCAGTATTTT. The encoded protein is CASSLTSGNTDTQYF.

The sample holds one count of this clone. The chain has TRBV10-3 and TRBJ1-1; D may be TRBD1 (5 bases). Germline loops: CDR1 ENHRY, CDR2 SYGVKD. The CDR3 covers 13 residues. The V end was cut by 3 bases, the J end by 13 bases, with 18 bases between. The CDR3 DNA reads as TGTGCCATCAGTGATCGGGGATCACCCGGGGGTTTCTTT. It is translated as CAISDRGSPGGFF.